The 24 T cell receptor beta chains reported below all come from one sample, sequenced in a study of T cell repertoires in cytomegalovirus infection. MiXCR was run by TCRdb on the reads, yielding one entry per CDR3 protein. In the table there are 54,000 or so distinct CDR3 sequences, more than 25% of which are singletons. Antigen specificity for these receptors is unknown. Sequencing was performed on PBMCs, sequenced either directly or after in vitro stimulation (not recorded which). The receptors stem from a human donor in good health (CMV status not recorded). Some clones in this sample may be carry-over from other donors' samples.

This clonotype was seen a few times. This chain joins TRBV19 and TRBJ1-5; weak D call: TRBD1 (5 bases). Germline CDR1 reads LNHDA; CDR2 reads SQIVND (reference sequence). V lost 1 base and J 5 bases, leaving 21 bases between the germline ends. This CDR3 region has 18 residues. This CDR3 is CASSIGRRDGDRDQPQHF. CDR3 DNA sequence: TGTGCCAGTAGTATAGGTCGAAGGGACGGAGATCGGGATCAGCCCCAGCATTTT. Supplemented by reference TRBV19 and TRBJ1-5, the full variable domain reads DGGITQSPKYLFRKEGQNVTLSCEQNLNHDAMYWYRQDPGQGLRLIYYSQIVNDFQKGDIAEGYSVSREKKESFPLTVTSAQKNPTAFYLCASSIGRRDGDRDQPQHFGDGTRLSIL.

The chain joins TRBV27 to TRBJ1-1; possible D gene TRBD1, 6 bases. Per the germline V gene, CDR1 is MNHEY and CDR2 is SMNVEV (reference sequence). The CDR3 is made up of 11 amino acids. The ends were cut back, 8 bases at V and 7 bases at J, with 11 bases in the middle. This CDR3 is CASFQGFEAFF. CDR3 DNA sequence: TGTGCCAGCTTCCAGGGGTTTGAAGCTTTCTTT.

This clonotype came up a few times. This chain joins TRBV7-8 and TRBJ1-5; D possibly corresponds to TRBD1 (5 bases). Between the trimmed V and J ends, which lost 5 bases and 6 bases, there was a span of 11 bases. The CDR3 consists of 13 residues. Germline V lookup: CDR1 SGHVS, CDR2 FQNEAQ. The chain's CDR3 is CASSVLRGQPQHF. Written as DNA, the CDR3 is TGTGCCAGCAGCGTACTGAGGGGTCAGCCCCAGCATTTT.

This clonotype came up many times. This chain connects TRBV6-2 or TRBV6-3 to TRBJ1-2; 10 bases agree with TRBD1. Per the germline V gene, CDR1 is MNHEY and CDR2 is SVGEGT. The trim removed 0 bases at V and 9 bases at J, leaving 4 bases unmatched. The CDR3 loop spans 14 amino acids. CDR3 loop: CASSYSGQGPSYTF. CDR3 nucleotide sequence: TGTGCCAGCAGTTACTCGGGACAGGGGCCGAGCTACACCTTC.

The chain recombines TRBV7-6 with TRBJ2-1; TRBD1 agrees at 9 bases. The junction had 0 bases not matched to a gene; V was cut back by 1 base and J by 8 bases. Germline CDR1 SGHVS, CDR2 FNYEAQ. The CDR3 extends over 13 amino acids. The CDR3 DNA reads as TGTGCCAGCAGCTTAGGACAGGGGGATGAGCAGTTCTTC. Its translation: CASSLGQGDEQFF.

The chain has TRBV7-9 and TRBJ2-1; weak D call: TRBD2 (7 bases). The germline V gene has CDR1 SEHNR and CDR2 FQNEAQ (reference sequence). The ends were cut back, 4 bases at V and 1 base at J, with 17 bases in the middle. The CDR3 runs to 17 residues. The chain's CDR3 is CASSSPPGGLSYNEQFF. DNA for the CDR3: TGTGCCAGCAGCTCCCCTCCGGGGGGCTTGTCCTACAATGAGCAGTTCTTC.

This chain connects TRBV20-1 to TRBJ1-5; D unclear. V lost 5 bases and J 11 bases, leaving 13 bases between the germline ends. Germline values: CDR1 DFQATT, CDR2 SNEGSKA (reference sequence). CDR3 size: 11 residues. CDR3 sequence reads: CSAHILGAQHF. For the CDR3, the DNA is TGCAGTGCTCACATCCTGGGAGCCCAGCATTTT.

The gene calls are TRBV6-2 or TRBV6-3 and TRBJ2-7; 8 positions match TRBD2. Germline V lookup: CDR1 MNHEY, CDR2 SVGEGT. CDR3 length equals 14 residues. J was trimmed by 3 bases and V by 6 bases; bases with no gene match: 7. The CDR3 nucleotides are TGTGCCAGCAGACCCTTAAGCGGGAGCTACGAGCAGTACTTC. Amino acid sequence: CASRPLSGSYEQYF.

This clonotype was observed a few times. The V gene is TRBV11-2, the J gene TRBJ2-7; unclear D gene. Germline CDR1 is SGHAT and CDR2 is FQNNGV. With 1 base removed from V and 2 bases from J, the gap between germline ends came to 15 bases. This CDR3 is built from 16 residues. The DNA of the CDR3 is TGTGCCAGCAGCTTAGGGGCCCGACCGAATACCTACGAGCAGTACTTC. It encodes CASSLGARPNTYEQYF.

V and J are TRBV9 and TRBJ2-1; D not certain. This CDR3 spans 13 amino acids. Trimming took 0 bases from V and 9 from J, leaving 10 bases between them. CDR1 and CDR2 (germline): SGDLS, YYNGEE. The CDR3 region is CASSVDVRSEQFF. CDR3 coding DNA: TGTGCCAGCAGCGTAGACGTGCGGTCTGAGCAGTTCTTC. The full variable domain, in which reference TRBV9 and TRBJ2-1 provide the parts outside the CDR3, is DSGVTQTPKHLITATGQRVTLRCSPRSGDLSVYWYQQSLDQGLQFLIQYYNGEERAKGNILERFSAQQFPDLHSELNLSSLELGDSALYFCASSVDVRSEQFFGPGTRLTVL.

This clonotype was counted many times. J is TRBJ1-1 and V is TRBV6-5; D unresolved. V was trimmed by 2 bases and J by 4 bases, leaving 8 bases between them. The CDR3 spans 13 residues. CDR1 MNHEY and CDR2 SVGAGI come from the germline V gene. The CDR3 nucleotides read TGTGCCAGCAGTTACGGCGTAGGCACTGAAGCTTTCTTT. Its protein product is CASSYGVGTEAFF.

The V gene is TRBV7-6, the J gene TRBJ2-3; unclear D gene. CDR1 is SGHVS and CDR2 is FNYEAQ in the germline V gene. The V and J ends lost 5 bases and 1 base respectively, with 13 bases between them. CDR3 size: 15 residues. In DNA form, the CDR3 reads TGTGCCAGCAGCCTTCCGAGGATTGGCACAGATACGCAGTATTTT. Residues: CASSLPRIGTDTQYF.

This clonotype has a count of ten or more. The CDR3 bases are TGTGCCAGCAGCTCTTCTAGGGGAGCGAGCTCCTACAATGAGCAGTTCTTC. This gives the protein CASSSSRGASSYNEQFF. This sequence joins TRBV7-8 and TRBJ2-1; tentatively, D is TRBD1 or TRBD2 (5 bases each). The CDR3 extends over 17 amino acids. The germline CDR1 and CDR2 sequences are SGHVS and FQNEAQ. Trimming took off 4 bases at V and 0 bases at J, with 16 bases between the two ends.

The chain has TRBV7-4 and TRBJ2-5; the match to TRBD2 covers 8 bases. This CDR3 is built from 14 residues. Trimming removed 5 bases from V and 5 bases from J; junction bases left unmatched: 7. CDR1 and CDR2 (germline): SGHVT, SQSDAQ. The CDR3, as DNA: TGTGCCAGCAGCCACAGCGGGAGCGGGGAGACCCAGTACTTC. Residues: CASSHSGSGETQYF.

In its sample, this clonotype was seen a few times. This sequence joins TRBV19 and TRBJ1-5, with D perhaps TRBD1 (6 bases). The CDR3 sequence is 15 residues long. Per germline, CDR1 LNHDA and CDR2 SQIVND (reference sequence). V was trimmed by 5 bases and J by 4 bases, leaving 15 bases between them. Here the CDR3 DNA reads TGTGCCAGTAGTGTGGACAGTGTGGGAAATCAGCCCCAGCATTTT. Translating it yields CASSVDSVGNQPQHF.

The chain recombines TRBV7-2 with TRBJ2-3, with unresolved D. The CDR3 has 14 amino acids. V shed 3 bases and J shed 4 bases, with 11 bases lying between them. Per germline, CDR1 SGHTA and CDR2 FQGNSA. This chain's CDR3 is CASSFVLVADTQYF. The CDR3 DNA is TGTGCCAGCAGCTTCGTCCTAGTTGCAGATACGCAGTATTTT.

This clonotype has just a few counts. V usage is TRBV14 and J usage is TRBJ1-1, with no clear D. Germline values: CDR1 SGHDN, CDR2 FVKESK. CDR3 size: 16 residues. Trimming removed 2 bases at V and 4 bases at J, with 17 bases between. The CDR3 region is CASSQIPWWQLTEAFF. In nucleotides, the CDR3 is TGTGCCAGCAGCCAAATCCCCTGGTGGCAGCTCACTGAAGCTTTCTTT.

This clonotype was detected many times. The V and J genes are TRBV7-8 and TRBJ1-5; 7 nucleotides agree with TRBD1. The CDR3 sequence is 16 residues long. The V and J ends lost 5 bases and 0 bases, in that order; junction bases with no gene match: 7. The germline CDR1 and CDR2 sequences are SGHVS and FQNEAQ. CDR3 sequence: CASSTSGQYSNQPQHF. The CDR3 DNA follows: TGTGCCAGCAGCACCTCGGGACAGTATAGCAATCAGCCCCAGCATTTT.

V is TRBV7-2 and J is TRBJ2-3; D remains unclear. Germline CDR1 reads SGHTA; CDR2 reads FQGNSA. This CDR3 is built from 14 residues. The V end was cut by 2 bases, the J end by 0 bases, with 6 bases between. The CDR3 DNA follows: TGTGCCAGCAGCTTAAGTGGGAGCACAGATACGCAGTATTTT. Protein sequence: CASSLSGSTDTQYF.

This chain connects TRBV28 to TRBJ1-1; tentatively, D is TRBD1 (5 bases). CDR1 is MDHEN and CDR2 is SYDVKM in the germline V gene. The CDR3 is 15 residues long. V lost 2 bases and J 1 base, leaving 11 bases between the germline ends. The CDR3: CASSLGAPPNTEAFF. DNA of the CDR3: TGTGCCAGCAGTTTAGGGGCCCCCCCGAACACTGAAGCTTTCTTT.

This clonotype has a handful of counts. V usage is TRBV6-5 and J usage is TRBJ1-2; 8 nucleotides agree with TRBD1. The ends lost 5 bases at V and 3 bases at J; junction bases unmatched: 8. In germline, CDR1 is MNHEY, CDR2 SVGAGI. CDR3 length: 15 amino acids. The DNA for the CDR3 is TGTGCCAGCAGTCGACAGGGGACTGCGGACTATGGCTACACCTTC. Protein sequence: CASSRQGTADYGYTF.

The CDR3 DNA sequence: TGTGCCAGCAGCAAAGGACCGGGAAATGAGCAGTTCTTC. It specifies CASSKGPGNEQFF. V usage is TRBV7-7 and J usage is TRBJ2-1, with a tentative D call TRBD2 (5 bases). The ends were cut back, 5 bases at V and 7 bases at J, with 12 bases in the middle. The CDR3 sequence is 13 residues long. From germline, CDR1 is SSHAT and CDR2 FNYEAQ (reference sequence). The variable domain in full, with the rest retrieved from reference TRBV7-7 and TRBJ2-1, is GAGVSQSPRYKVTKRGQDVTLRCDPISSHATLYWYQQALGQGPEFLTYFNYEAQPDKSGLPSDRFSAERPEGSISTLTIQRTEQRDSAMYRCASSKGPGNEQFFGPGTRLTVL.

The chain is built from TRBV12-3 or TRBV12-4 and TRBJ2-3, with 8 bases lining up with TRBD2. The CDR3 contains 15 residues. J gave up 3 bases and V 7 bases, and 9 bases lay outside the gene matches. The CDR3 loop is CASTPRLARTDTQYF. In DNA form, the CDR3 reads TGTGCCAGCACCCCTCGACTAGCGCGAACAGATACGCAGTATTTT.

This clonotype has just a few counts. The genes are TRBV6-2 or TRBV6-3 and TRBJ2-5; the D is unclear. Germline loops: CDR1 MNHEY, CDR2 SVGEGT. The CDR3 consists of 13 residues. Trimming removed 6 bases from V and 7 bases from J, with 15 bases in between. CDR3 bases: TGTGCCAGCAGCCGGGCCAGCTTCGGGACCCAGTACTTC. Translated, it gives CASSRASFGTQYF.